The clone carrying this TCR beta chain was observed many times. Its target is not known. Documented time point: persistent/refractory GD, antithyroid drugs over 5 years with positive TRAb. The TCR library was prepared using RNA isolated from PBMCs. V shed 5 bases, J shed 5 bases, and the junction held 7 bases outside the gene matches. The germline gives CDR1 DFQATT, CDR2 SNEGSKA (reference sequence). This CDR3 spans 14 amino acids. This record belongs to a study of regulatory T cells in long-lasting Graves disease. Study details: Persistence in Graves' disease required over 5 years of antithyroid drugs plus positive TSH receptor antibodies. The study's findings and limits: Persistent cases of Graves' showed reduced TCR diversity relative to newly diagnosed patients. Whereas new patients shared 966 public clonotypes, persistent patients shared more, at under 3,500.

Both iRepertoire HTBI primers and Arm-PCR of CDR3 regions were used to build the TCR beta libraries. In the study's own analysis: Samples revealed about 63 TRBV and 14 TRBJ segments. In TCRdb, the multiplex PCR reads were re-called with MiXCR into one record per CDR3 protein. The V and J calls follow TCRdb's processing rather than the paper's. The table lists fewer than 450,000 distinct CDR3 sequences, less than 25% of them singletons, with 20% in the top ten. This sample comprised peripheral blood mononuclear cells (PBMCs), obtained when the disease was refractory, from a patient treated with antithyroid drugs. The rearrangement uses TRBV20-1 and TRBJ2-5; 11 nucleotides agree with TRBD1. This sequence was found in a female donor with Graves disease. Written as DNA, the CDR3 is TGCAGTGCTCCTGGACAGGGGGCATGGGAGACCCAGTACTTC. This sequence encodes CSAPGQGAWETQYF.